The rows below give T cell receptor beta chains drawn from one sample of a study of PD-1 blockade in classical Hodgkin lymphoma. Profiling relied on immunoSEQ multiplex PCR, and the TCRdb table lists in-frame clones only, not all of them. The table shows thousands of clones, with roughly 60% occurring only once. This material consisted of CD8+ T cells from blood, taken before the fourth cycle of nivolumab. The receptors here all came from a human donor with classical Hodgkin lymphoma. Both conserved end residues are part of each CDR3. A D gene is named only where the DNA matches it firmly. The listing skips clone size in some rows; elsewhere it reads once, few, many or a size class.

j_call v_call clone_size d_call cdr3_aa cdr3_nt
TRBJ1-4 TRBV2 NA TRBD1 CASSVGDRTNEKLFF TGTGCCAGCAGTGTAGGGGACAGAACTAATGAAAAACTGTTTTTT
TRBJ2-7 TRBV28 few TRBD2 CASSFLSGRGDYEQYF TGTGCCAGCAGTTTCCTTAGCGGGAGAGGGGACTACGAGCAGTACTTC
TRBJ1-4 TRBV28 NA TRBD1 CASSPQGAVEKLFF TGTGCCAGCAGTCCTCAGGGGGCGGTTGAAAAACTGTTTTTT
TRBJ2-1 TRBV19 NA NA CASSTPRGEQFF TGTGCCAGTAGTACCCCACGGGGTGAGCAGTTCTTC
TRBJ2-1 TRBV19 NA TRBD2 CASSIATSVHEQFF TGTGCCAGTAGTATAGCCACTAGCGTCCATGAGCAGTTCTTC
TRBJ1-1 TRBV6-5 NA NA CASSLLTNTEAFF TGTGCCAGCAGCCTCTTGACCAACACTGAAGCTTTCTTT
TRBJ1-6 TRBV6-4 NA NA CASSDSGGNSPLHF TGTGCCAGCAGTGACTCAGGGGGTAATTCACCCCTCCACTTT
TRBJ2-3 TRBV27 NA TRBD2 CASSPLKTSGGTDTQYF TGTGCCAGCAGTCCCCTGAAGACTAGCGGGGGCACAGATACGCAGTATTTT
TRBJ2-7 TRBV20-1 NA NA CSAPEVAEQYF TGCAGTGCTCCCGAGGTGGCCGAGCAGTACTTC
TRBJ2-1 TRBV4-1 few TRBD2 CASAGTSAYNEQFF TGCGCCAGCGCTGGGACTAGCGCCTACAATGAGCAGTTCTTC
TRBJ1-5 TRBV6-1 NA TRBD1 CASSEGTGARIFNQPQHF TGTGCCAGCAGTGAAGGGACAGGGGCAAGGATTTTTAATCAGCCCCAGCATTTT
TRBJ2-7 TRBV11-1 NA NA CASSLGGRARDEQYF TGTGCCAGCAGCTTAGGCGGCAGGGCTAGAGACGAGCAGTACTTC
TRBJ2-7 TRBV27 once NA CASRLLGSSYEQYF TGTGCCAGCAGGCTTCTAGGGAGCTCCTACGAGCAGTACTTC
TRBJ2-3 TRBV4-1 medium-sized NA CASSLGASPSTDTQYF TGCGCCAGCAGCCTCGGGGCTAGTCCTAGCACAGATACGCAGTATTTT